This T cell receptor beta chain was sequenced in a study of T cells in Graves' hyperthyroidism and ophthalmopathy. On the study more broadly: Any treatment followed the collection of peripheral blood at initial diagnosis. Findings and limits, study-wide: The authors' 13 V-J model separated ophthalmopathy from stable hyperthyroidism.

CDR3 length: 14 residues. The ends were cut back, 5 bases at V and 1 base at J, with 8 bases in the middle. Germline CDR1 reads LNHDA; CDR2 reads SQIVND (reference sequence). In this sample, this clonotype turned up many times. Its antigen is as yet unknown. TCR beta CDR3 regions were amplified from RNA. First-round RT-PCR with HTBI primers amplified the TCR CDR3 region. From the multiplex PCR reads, TCRdb called clonotypes with MiXCR, one entry per CDR3 protein. The repertoire consists of a few hundred thousand distinct CDR3 sequences, with approximately 16% occurring once and the leading ten covering approximately 40%.

Sequencing was performed on blood. This chain uses TRBV19 with TRBJ2-2, with D unclear. This TCR was recovered from a man aged 35-49 years with Graves' hyperthyroidism. CDR3 nucleotides: TGTGCCAGTAGTCCATACCAGAACACCGGGGAGCTGTTTTTT. Protein sequence: CASSPYQNTGELFF.